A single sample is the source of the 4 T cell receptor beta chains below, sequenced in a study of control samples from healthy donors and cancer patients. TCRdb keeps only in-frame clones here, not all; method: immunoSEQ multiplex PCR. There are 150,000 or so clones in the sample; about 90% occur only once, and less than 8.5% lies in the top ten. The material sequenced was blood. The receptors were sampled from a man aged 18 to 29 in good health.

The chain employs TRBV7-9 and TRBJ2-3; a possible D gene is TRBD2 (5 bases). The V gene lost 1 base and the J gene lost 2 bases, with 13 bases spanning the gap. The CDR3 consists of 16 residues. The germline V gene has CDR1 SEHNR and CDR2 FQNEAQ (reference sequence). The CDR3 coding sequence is TGTGCCAGCAGCTTAGTCTCTGGACTTAACACAGATACGCAGTATTTT. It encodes CASSLVSGLNTDTQYF.

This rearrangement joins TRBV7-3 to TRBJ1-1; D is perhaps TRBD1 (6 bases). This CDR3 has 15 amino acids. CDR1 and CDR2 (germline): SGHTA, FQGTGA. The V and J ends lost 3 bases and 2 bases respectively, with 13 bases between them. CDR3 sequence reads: CASSFEGGRNTEAFF. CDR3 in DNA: TGTGCCAGCAGCTTTGAAGGGGGGAGAAACACTGAAGCTTTCTTT.

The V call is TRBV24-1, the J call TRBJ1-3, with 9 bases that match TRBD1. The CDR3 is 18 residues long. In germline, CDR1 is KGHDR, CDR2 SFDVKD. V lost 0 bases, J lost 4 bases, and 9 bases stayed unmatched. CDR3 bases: TGTGCCACCAGTGATTTGATTTGGACAGGGGCAAGGGGAAACACCATATATTTT. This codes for CATSDLIWTGARGNTIYF.

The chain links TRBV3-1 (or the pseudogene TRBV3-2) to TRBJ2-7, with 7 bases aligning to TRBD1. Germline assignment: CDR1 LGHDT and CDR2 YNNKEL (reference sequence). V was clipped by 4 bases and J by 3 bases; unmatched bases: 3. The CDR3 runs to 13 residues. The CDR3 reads CASSPNRGYEQYF. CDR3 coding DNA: TGTGCCAGCAGCCCTAACAGGGGCTACGAGCAGTACTTC.